This is a list of T cell receptor beta chains from one sample in a study of tumor-infiltrating lymphocytes in glioblastoma multiforme. Each CDR3 protein gets one entry after TCRdb re-called the multiplex PCR reads with MiXCR. The repertoire holds nearly 20,000 distinct CDR3 sequences, with 65% to 75% as singletons. The source material was peripheral blood. The receptors shown here come from a male donor with glioblastoma. Both conserved end residues are part of each CDR3. D genes are given only for firm matches. Expanded clones get a size class; other rows say once, few or many, or leave the size out.

CDR3 length: 14
J gene: TRBJ1-1
V gene: TRBV11-3
D gene: .
clone size: .
CDR3 DNA: TGTGCCAGCAGCTTAGGGACAATGAACACTGAAGCTTTCTTT
CDR3 protein: CASSLGTMNTEAFF

CDR3 length: 17
J gene: TRBJ2-1
V gene: TRBV5-1
D gene: TRBD1
clone size: .
CDR3 DNA: TGCGCCAGCAGCTTGGGACAGGGAATAGAGCTTTACAATGAGCAGTTCTTC
CDR3 protein: CASSLGQGIELYNEQFF

CDR3 length: 15
J gene: TRBJ2-2
V gene: TRBV19
D gene: .
clone size: .
CDR3 DNA: TGTGCCAGTAGTATCGCATCAGGTCTCACCGGGGAGCTGTTTTTT
CDR3 protein: CASSIASGLTGELFF

CDR3 length: 15
J gene: TRBJ2-2
V gene: TRBV6-6
D gene: TRBD2
clone size: many
CDR3 DNA: TGTGCCAGCAGTTTCGGGGGGGGTATTACCGGGGAGCTGTTTTTT
CDR3 protein: CASSFGGGITGELFF

CDR3 length: 17
J gene: TRBJ1-1
V gene: TRBV11-1
D gene: TRBD1
clone size: .
CDR3 DNA: TGTGCCAGCAGCTTACGGGACAGAGGGTACATGATCACTGGAGCTCTCTTT
CDR3 protein: CASSLRDRGYMITGALF

CDR3 length: 14
J gene: TRBJ1-1
V gene: TRBV6-1
D gene: .
clone size: .
CDR3 DNA: TGTGCCAGCTGTGAAAGGCAGGGACGGACTGGAGCTTTCTTT
CDR3 protein: CASCERQGRTGAFF

CDR3 length: 17
J gene: TRBJ2-1
V gene: TRBV11-2
D gene: .
clone size: .
CDR3 DNA: TGTGCCAGCAGCTTAGATGAGCGAGCGGCAATAGACAATGAGCAGTTCTTC
CDR3 protein: CASSLDERAAIDNEQFF

CDR3 length: 12
J gene: TRBJ2-3
V gene: TRBV25-1
D gene: .
clone size: many
CDR3 DNA: TGTGCCAGCAGTGCGTCCACAGATACGCAGTATTTT
CDR3 protein: CASSASTDTQYF

CDR3 length: 13
J gene: TRBJ1-1
V gene: TRBV6-5
D gene: .
clone size: .
CDR3 DNA: TGTGCCGGCAGCTACGAACCAAACACTGAAGCTTTCTTT
CDR3 protein: CAGSYEPNTEAFF

CDR3 length: 13
J gene: TRBJ2-7
V gene: TRBV11-2
D gene: TRBD1
clone size: .
CDR3 DNA: TGTGCCTGCAGTCCGATGGACAGGGGGGAGCAGTACTTC
CDR3 protein: CACSPMDRGEQYF

CDR3 length: 13
J gene: TRBJ1-1
V gene: TRBV20-1
D gene: TRBD1
clone size: .
CDR3 DNA: TGCAGTGCAGACGACAGGGGGGGAACTGAAGCTTTCTTT
CDR3 protein: CSADDRGGTEAFF

CDR3 length: 16
J gene: TRBJ2-2
V gene: TRBV6-5
D gene: TRBD1
clone size: .
CDR3 DNA: TGTGCCAGCAGTCCACCGGACAGGGGACGCACCGGGGAGCTGTTTTTT
CDR3 protein: CASSPPDRGRTGELFF

CDR3 length: 14
J gene: TRBJ2-3
V gene: TRBV11-2
D gene: .
clone size: .
CDR3 DNA: TGTGCCAGCGGCTTAAGCGGGTTCCCGGATATGCAGTATTTT
CDR3 protein: CASGLSGFPDMQYF

CDR3 length: 13
J gene: TRBJ2-5
V gene: TRBV29-1
D gene: .
clone size: many
CDR3 DNA: TGCAGCGTTGAAGTCAGGTTTCAAGAGACCCAGTACTTC
CDR3 protein: CSVEVRFQETQYF

CDR3 length: 13
J gene: TRBJ2-7
V gene: TRBV11-2
D gene: TRBD1
clone size: .
CDR3 DNA: TGTGCCAGCAGCCTGACAGGGGGTTACGAGCAGTACTTC
CDR3 protein: CASSLTGGYEQYF

CDR3 length: 15
J gene: TRBJ2-3
V gene: TRBV19
D gene: TRBD2
clone size: .
CDR3 DNA: TGTGCCAGTAGTCGGACTAGCGGATACACAGATACGCAGTATTTT
CDR3 protein: CASSRTSGYTDTQYF

CDR3 length: 15
J gene: TRBJ1-2
V gene: TRBV11-2
D gene: .
clone size: .
CDR3 DNA: TGTGCCAGCAGCTTGTCGGACAAGGGATTCTATGGCTACACCTTC
CDR3 protein: CASSLSDKGFYGYTF

CDR3 length: 14
J gene: TRBJ2-6
V gene: TRBV5-1
D gene: .
clone size: few
CDR3 DNA: TGCGCCAGCCGCCAGAGCTCTGGGGCCAACGTCCTGACTTTC
CDR3 protein: CASRQSSGANVLTF

CDR3 length: 12
J gene: TRBJ2-7
V gene: TRBV29-1
D gene: .
clone size: .
CDR3 DNA: TGCAGCGTTGAAGATAGAGCCTACGAGCAGCACTTC
CDR3 protein: CSVEDRAYEQHF

CDR3 length: 11
J gene: TRBJ2-7
V gene: TRBV11-2
D gene: .
clone size: .
CDR3 DNA: TGTGCCATTAGCTTCGATCCCCAGCAGTACTTC
CDR3 protein: CAISFDPQQYF

CDR3 length: 13
J gene: TRBJ1-6
V gene: TRBV11-2
D gene: .
clone size: .
CDR3 DNA: TGTGCCAGCAGCTTTCAAGGGAATTCACCCCTCCACTTT
CDR3 protein: CASSFQGNSPLHF

CDR3 length: 14
J gene: TRBJ2-3
V gene: TRBV20-1
D gene: TRBD2
clone size: .
CDR3 DNA: TGCAGTGCCTCGGGCGCGGGGGGCCCAGATACGCAGTATTTT
CDR3 protein: CSASGAGGPDTQYF

CDR3 length: 12
J gene: TRBJ2-3
V gene: TRBV11-2
D gene: .
clone size: many
CDR3 DNA: TGTGCCAGCAGCCTAGGGACAGATACGCAGTATTTT
CDR3 protein: CASSLGTDTQYF

CDR3 length: 15
J gene: TRBJ2-7
V gene: TRBV6-1
D gene: TRBD2
clone size: many
CDR3 DNA: TGTGCCAGCAGTGGTAGTGCGGGGGGATCCTACGAGCAGTACTTC
CDR3 protein: CASSGSAGGSYEQYF

CDR3 length: 13
J gene: TRBJ1-3
V gene: TRBV20-1
D gene: .
clone size: .
CDR3 DNA: .
CDR3 protein: CSVYLCARNTIYF

CDR3 length: 13
J gene: TRBJ2-7
V gene: TRBV11-2
D gene: .
clone size: .
CDR3 DNA: TGTGCCAGCAACTTAGAGCTCAAATACGAGCAGTACTTC
CDR3 protein: CASNLELKYEQYF

CDR3 length: 14
J gene: TRBJ2-1
V gene: TRBV29-1
D gene: .
clone size: .
CDR3 DNA: TGCAGCGCCAGCCAGGGGAAGCCCTACAGTGAGCAGTTCTTC
CDR3 protein: CSASQGKPYSEQFF

CDR3 length: 13
J gene: TRBJ1-1
V gene: TRBV13
D gene: .
clone size: .
CDR3 DNA: TGTGCCAGCAGCAAAAAGGGAAACACTGAAGACTTCTTT
CDR3 protein: CASSKKGNTEDFF

CDR3 length: 14
J gene: TRBJ2-2
V gene: TRBV14
D gene: .
clone size: many
CDR3 DNA: TGTGCCAGCAGCCTCGCCCGGGGCCCCGGGGAGCTGTTTTTT
CDR3 protein: CASSLARGPGELFF

CDR3 length: 13
J gene: TRBJ2-1
V gene: TRBV20-1
D gene: .
clone size: .
CDR3 DNA: TGCAGTGTTAGTTGGCAGGCCTACAATGAGCAGTTCTTC
CDR3 protein: CSVSWQAYNEQFF

CDR3 length: 13
J gene: TRBJ2-7
V gene: TRBV5-6
D gene: .
clone size: .
CDR3 DNA: TGTGCCAGCAGCCCCCCGTCCCGCTACGAGCAGTACTTC
CDR3 protein: CASSPPSRYEQYF

CDR3 length: 14
J gene: TRBJ2-5
V gene: TRBV12-3/TRBV12-4
D gene: .
clone size: many
CDR3 DNA: TGTGCCAGCAGGGGCGACGGACCCCCAGAGACCCAGTACTTC
CDR3 protein: CASRGDGPPETQYF

CDR3 length: 12
J gene: TRBJ1-5
V gene: TRBV4-1
D gene: .
clone size: few
CDR3 DNA: TGCGCCAGCAGCCAAGGTGGTCAGCCCCAGCATTTT
CDR3 protein: CASSQGGQPQHF

CDR3 length: 13
J gene: TRBJ2-2
V gene: TRBV7-9
D gene: .
clone size: many
CDR3 DNA: TGTGCCAGCAGCTTAGCGGGATTCGGGGAGCTGTTTTTT
CDR3 protein: CASSLAGFGELFF

CDR3 length: 15
J gene: TRBJ2-5
V gene: TRBV11-2
D gene: TRBD1
clone size: .
CDR3 DNA: TGTGCCAGCGGCTTATTGACAGGGGGCTTTGAGACCCGGTACTTT
CDR3 protein: CASGLLTGGFETRYF

CDR3 length: 13
J gene: TRBJ2-2
V gene: TRBV5-1
D gene: .
clone size: .
CDR3 DNA: TGCGCCAGCAGCAGTCCGATGGCCGGGGAGCTGTTTTTT
CDR3 protein: CASSSPMAGELFF

CDR3 length: 14
J gene: TRBJ2-3
V gene: TRBV6-2/TRBV6-3
D gene: TRBD1
clone size: .
CDR3 DNA: TGTGCCAGCAGAATTTGGGACAGAGCAGATATGCAGTATTTT
CDR3 protein: CASRIWDRADMQYF

CDR3 length: 14
J gene: TRBJ2-5
V gene: TRBV4-2
D gene: .
clone size: .
CDR3 DNA: TGTGCCAGCAGCCAAGATTCTATGAAAGAGACCCAGTACTTC
CDR3 protein: CASSQDSMKETQYF

CDR3 length: 14
J gene: TRBJ1-1
V gene: TRBV11-2
D gene: .
clone size: .
CDR3 DNA: TGTGCCAGCAGCTTAGGAGGAGTGAACACTGAAGCTTTCTTT
CDR3 protein: CASSLGGVNTEAFF

CDR3 length: 13
J gene: TRBJ2-6
V gene: TRBV6-5
D gene: .
clone size: many
CDR3 DNA: TGTGCCAGCGTATCTTCTGGGGCCAACGTCCTGACTTTC
CDR3 protein: CASVSSGANVLTF

CDR3 length: 18
J gene: TRBJ1-1
V gene: TRBV11-2
D gene: .
clone size: .
CDR3 DNA: TGTGCCAGCAGATTGGGTCATCCGGGGGGCGCTATGAACACTGAAGCTTTCTTT
CDR3 protein: CASRLGHPGGAMNTEAFF

CDR3 length: 16
J gene: TRBJ2-1
V gene: TRBV11-2
D gene: TRBD1
clone size: few
CDR3 DNA: TGTGCCAGCAGCCCGACCGACAGGGGGGCTTACAATGAGCAGTTCTTC
CDR3 protein: CASSPTDRGAYNEQFF

CDR3 length: 12
J gene: TRBJ1-4
V gene: TRBV29-1
D gene: .
clone size: .
CDR3 DNA: TGCAGCGTAGGAGGAGTTGGTGAAAAACTGTCTTTT
CDR3 protein: CSVGGVGEKLSF

CDR3 length: 14
J gene: TRBJ2-1
V gene: TRBV6-6
D gene: TRBD1
clone size: .
CDR3 DNA: TGTGCCAGCAATATATTACAGGGGGTGAATGAGCAGTTCTTC
CDR3 protein: CASNILQGVNEQFF

CDR3 length: 13
J gene: TRBJ2-7
V gene: TRBV11-1
D gene: .
clone size: .
CDR3 DNA: TGTGCTAGCACCCTGGATCAGTGGTACGAGCAATACTTC
CDR3 protein: CASTLDQWYEQYF

CDR3 length: 14
J gene: TRBJ2-7
V gene: TRBV29-1
D gene: .
clone size: .
CDR3 DNA: TGCAGCCTTGAGGATCAGGACAGCCCCTACGAGCAGTACTTC
CDR3 protein: CSLEDQDSPYEQYF

CDR3 length: 15
J gene: TRBJ2-2
V gene: TRBV11-2
D gene: .
clone size: .
CDR3 DNA: TGCGCCAGCAGCTCCGAACAGGGATCGTCCGGGGAGCCGTTTTTT
CDR3 protein: CASSSEQGSSGEPFF

CDR3 length: 12
J gene: TRBJ2-7
V gene: TRBV11-2
D gene: .
clone size: .
CDR3 DNA: TGTGCCAGCAGAAATACTTACTACGAGCAGTACTTC
CDR3 protein: CASRNTYYEQYF

CDR3 length: 15
J gene: TRBJ1-2
V gene: TRBV11-2
D gene: .
clone size: .
CDR3 DNA: TGTGCCAGCATCTTAGGGCCAGGGCAATGCTATGGCTACACCTTC
CDR3 protein: CASILGPGQCYGYTF

CDR3 length: 15
J gene: TRBJ1-4
V gene: TRBV4-2
D gene: .
clone size: .
CDR3 DNA: TGTGCCAGCAGCCGGGAAAGGGCTAGTAATGAAAAACTGTTTTTT
CDR3 protein: CASSRERASNEKLFF

CDR3 length: 13
J gene: TRBJ2-1
V gene: TRBV11-3
D gene: .
clone size: .
CDR3 DNA: TGTGCCAGCAGCTCCTGGGACGAGCATGAGCAGTTCTTC
CDR3 protein: CASSSWDEHEQFF

CDR3 length: 14
J gene: TRBJ1-5
V gene: TRBV30
D gene: .
clone size: .
CDR3 DNA: TGTGCTTGGAGTGGGGCGAATAGCAATCAGCCCCAGCATTTT
CDR3 protein: CAWSGANSNQPQHF

CDR3 length: 12
J gene: TRBJ2-1
V gene: TRBV29-1
D gene: .
clone size: many
CDR3 DNA: TGCAGCGTTGACGGGGTCCTCAATGAGCAGTTCTTC
CDR3 protein: CSVDGVLNEQFF

CDR3 length: 11
J gene: TRBJ2-5
V gene: TRBV2
D gene: .
clone size: .
CDR3 DNA: TGTGCCAGCAGTGAGGAGGAGACCCAGTACTTC
CDR3 protein: CASSEEETQYF